This is a list of T cell receptor beta chains from one sample in a study of T cell changes during pregnancy in multiple sclerosis. The data were produced by immunoSEQ multiplex PCR, yet TCRdb's version contains in-frame clones alone and is incomplete. The sample holds over 30,000 clones, around 93% seen once. Sequenced here: CD4+ T cells from peripheral blood mononuclear cells, sampled after pregnancy. Receptors were obtained from a female donor with multiple sclerosis, enrolled in a pregnancy study. CDR3s include the opening cysteine and the closing phenylalanine or tryptophan. The D gene is left open where the match is weak. The size field is filled for only some rows; it gives once, few, many or a size class.

clone size	D gene	V gene	J gene	CDR3 DNA	CDR3 protein
-	-	TRBV9	TRBJ1-4	TGTGCCAGCAGCGTAGACTGGGCGAATGAAAAACTGTTTTTT	CASSVDWANEKLFF
-	-	TRBV6-1	TRBJ1-2	TGTGCCAGCACACAGGGCAGCTACACCTTC	CASTQGSYTF
few	TRBD2	TRBV2	TRBJ2-3	TGTGCCAGCGGGTCTAGCGGGGGGTTCACAGATACGCAGTATTTT	CASGSSGGFTDTQYF
-	-	TRBV6-5	TRBJ1-1	TGTGCCAGCACCCACGCAGGGAGGGAAGCTTTCTTT	CASTHAGREAFF
-	TRBD1	TRBV6-1	TRBJ1-6	TGTGCCAGCAGTCAGAACCGACAGGGGTGGGAGCCCCTCCACTTT	CASSQNRQGWEPLHF
-	TRBD2	TRBV5-1	TRBJ2-3	TGCGCCAGCAGCTTGACAGCGGGGGGCCTACCTAGCACAGATACGCAGTATTTT	CASSLTAGGLPSTDTQYF
-	TRBD2	TRBV10-3	TRBJ2-7	TGTGCCATCAGTGGTCCGGCTAGCGGGGCCGCAATCATCTCCTACGAGCAGTACTTC	CAISGPASGAAIISYEQYF
-	TRBD1	TRBV7-9	TRBJ2-5	TGTGCCAGCAGCTCTCAACAGGGGCGAGAGACCCAGTACTTC	CASSSQQGRETQYF
-	-	TRBV7-9	TRBJ2-7	TGTGCCAGCAGCTTTGGAGGGGTGCCCTACGAGCAGTACTTC	CASSFGGVPYEQYF
-	-	TRBV30	TRBJ1-4	TGTGCCTGGAGTGTACAGTTAGGAGAAAAACTGTTTTTT	CAWSVQLGEKLFF
-	-	TRBV27	TRBJ2-1	TGTGCCAGCAGCCCGGCGGGGACCTACAATGAGCAGTTCTTC	CASSPAGTYNEQFF
-	TRBD2	TRBV9	TRBJ2-3	TGTGCCAGCAGCCCGGGGGGGACAGATACGCAGTATTTT	CASSPGGTDTQYF
-	-	TRBV25-1	TRBJ1-1	TGTGCCAGCAGTGAATTGTGGGAGGGCAACACTGAAGCTTTCTTT	CASSELWEGNTEAFF
once	-	TRBV9	TRBJ1-2	TGTGCCAGCAGTGAGGAAGACAACTATGGCTACACCTTC	CASSEEDNYGYTF
-	TRBD1	TRBV19	TRBJ1-1	TGTGCCAGTAGTATTACGGGACAGATAGCTTTAATGAACACTGAAGCTTTCTTT	CASSITGQIALMNTEAFF
-	-	TRBV5-1	TRBJ2-2	TGCGCCAGCAGCCCGAGTCGGGGGATTAAAAGCGACGGGGAGCTGTTTTTT	CASSPSRGIKSDGELFF
medium-sized	-	TRBV15	TRBJ2-1	TGTGCCACCAGCGGGCGCGGACTCGGGGAGCAGTTCTTC	CATSGRGLGEQFF
-	-	TRBV6-1	TRBJ1-2	TGTGCCAGCAGTGAACGGTTTCGCGGGGGCTATGGCTACACCTTC	CASSERFRGGYGYTF
-	-	TRBV6-5	TRBJ1-2	TGTGCCAGCAGTTATACCCCGCCAGGGCACAATGGCTACACCTTC	CASSYTPPGHNGYTF
-	TRBD2	TRBV7-9	TRBJ2-5	TGTGCCAGCGGCGCCAGCGGGGGTGGAGAGACCCAGTACTTC	CASGASGGGETQYF
-	-	TRBV23-1	TRBJ2-7	TGCGCCAGCAGTCAATCCAGAACCACCTACGAGCAGTACTTC	CASSQSRTTYEQYF
few	-	TRBV7-2	TRBJ1-6	TGTGCCAGCAGAGGGGATGGTAATTCACCCCTCCACTTT	CASRGDGNSPLHF
-	-	TRBV28	TRBJ1-1	TGTGCCAGCACCCGCTCGGGGGTGGGGGGTAACACTGAAGCTTTCTTT	CASTRSGVGGNTEAFF
-	TRBD1	TRBV6-6	TRBJ1-4	TGTGCCAGCAGCAGCGGGACAGGGGGCAATGAAAAACTGTTTTTT	CASSSGTGGNEKLFF
-	-	TRBV15	TRBJ1-2	TGTGCCACCAGCACCGAGGGCGATTATGGCTACACCTTC	CATSTEGDYGYTF
-	-	TRBV6-1	TRBJ2-7	TGTGCCAGCAGTTCATACACCTACGAGCAGTACTTC	CASSSYTYEQYF
-	-	TRBV9	TRBJ2-7	TGTGCCAGCAGCGTAGGACCCGCGACGGGTGAGCAGTACTTC	CASSVGPATGEQYF
-	-	TRBV10-3	TRBJ2-1	TGTGCCATCAGTGGGGGAGAAGGACCCTCGGTATACAATGAGCAGTTCTTC	CAISGGEGPSVYNEQFF
-	TRBD1	TRBV6-5	TRBJ1-5	TGTGCCAGCAGTTACGGGACAGGGAATCAGCCCCAGCATTTT	CASSYGTGNQPQHF
-	TRBD2	TRBV5-1	TRBJ2-1	TGCGCCAGCAGCCGGACTAGCGGGGGGGCTACCATAAATGAGCAGTTCTTC	CASSRTSGGATINEQFF
-	TRBD2	TRBV5-1	TRBJ2-7	TGCGCCAGCAGCCCGATAGCGGGCTCATACCCCCTTTCGTACGAGCAGTACTTC	CASSPIAGSYPLSYEQYF